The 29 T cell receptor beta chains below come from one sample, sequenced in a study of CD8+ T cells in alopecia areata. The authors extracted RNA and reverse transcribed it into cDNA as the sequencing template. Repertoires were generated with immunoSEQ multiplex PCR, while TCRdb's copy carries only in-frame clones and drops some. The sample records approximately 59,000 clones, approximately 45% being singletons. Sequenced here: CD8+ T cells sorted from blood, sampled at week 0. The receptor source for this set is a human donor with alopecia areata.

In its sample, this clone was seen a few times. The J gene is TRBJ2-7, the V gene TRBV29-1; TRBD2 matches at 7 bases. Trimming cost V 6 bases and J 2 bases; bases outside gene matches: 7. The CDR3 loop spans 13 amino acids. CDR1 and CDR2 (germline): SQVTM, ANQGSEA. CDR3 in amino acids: CSVETGGPYEQYF. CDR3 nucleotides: TGCAGCGTGGAGACGGGGGGACCCTACGAGCAGTACTTC.

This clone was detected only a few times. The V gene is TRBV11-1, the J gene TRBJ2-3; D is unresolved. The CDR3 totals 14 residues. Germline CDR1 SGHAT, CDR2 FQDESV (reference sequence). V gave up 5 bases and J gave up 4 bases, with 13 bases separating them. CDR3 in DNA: TGTGCCAGCAGCAAAAGAACGCCGGCAGATACGCAGTATTTT. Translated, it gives CASSKRTPADTQYF.

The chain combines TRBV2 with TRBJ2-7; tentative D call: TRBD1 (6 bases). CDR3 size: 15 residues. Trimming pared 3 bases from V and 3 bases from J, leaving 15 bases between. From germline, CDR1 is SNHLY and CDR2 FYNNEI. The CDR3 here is CASSEVKGHYYEQYF. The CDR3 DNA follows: TGTGCCAGCAGTGAGGTGAAGGGACATTACTACGAGCAGTACTTC.

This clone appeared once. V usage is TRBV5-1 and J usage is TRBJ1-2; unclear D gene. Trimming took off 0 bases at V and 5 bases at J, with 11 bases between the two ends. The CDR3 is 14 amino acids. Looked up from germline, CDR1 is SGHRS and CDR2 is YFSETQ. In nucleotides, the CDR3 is TGCGCCAGCAGCTTGGGAGACTTGGGATATGGCTACACCTTC. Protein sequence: CASSLGDLGYGYTF.

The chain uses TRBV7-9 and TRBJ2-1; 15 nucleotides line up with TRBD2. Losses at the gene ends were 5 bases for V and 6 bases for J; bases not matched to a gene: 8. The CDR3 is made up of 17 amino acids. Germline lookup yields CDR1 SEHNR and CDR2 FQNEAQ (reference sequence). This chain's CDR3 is CASSRYGLAGGANEQFF. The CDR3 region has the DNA TGTGCCAGCAGCCGATATGGACTAGCGGGAGGGGCCAATGAGCAGTTCTTC.

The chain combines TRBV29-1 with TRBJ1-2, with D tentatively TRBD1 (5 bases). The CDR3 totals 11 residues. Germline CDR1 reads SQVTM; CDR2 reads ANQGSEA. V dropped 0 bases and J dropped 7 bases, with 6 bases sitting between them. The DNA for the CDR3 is TGCAGCGTTGAAGATAGGGGTGGCTACACCTTC. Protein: CSVEDRGGYTF.

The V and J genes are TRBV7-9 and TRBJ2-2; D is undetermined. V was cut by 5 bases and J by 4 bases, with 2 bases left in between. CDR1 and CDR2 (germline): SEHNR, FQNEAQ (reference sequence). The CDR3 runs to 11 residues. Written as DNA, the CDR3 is TGTGCCAGCAGCCCCACCGGGGAGCTGTTTTTT. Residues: CASSPTGELFF.

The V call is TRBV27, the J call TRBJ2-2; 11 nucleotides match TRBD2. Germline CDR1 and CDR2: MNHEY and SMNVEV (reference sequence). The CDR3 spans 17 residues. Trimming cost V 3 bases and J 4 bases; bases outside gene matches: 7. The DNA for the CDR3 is TGTGCCAGCAGTTTCGGAGGGACTAGCGGATTCACCGGGGAGCTGTTTTTT. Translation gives CASSFGGTSGFTGELFF.

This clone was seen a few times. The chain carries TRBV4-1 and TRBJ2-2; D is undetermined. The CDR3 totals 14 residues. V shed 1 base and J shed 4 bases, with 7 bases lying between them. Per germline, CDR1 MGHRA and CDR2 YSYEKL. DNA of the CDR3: TGCGCCAGCAGCCAAGGGGGTACCACCGGGGAGCTGTTTTTT. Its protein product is CASSQGGTTGELFF.

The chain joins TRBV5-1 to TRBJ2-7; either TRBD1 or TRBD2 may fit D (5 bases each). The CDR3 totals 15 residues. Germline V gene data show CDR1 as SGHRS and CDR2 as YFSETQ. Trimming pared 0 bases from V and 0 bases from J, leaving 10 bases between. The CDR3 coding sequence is TGCGCCAGCAGCTTGGGCTGGGACGGCTCCTACGAGCAGTACTTC. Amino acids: CASSLGWDGSYEQYF.

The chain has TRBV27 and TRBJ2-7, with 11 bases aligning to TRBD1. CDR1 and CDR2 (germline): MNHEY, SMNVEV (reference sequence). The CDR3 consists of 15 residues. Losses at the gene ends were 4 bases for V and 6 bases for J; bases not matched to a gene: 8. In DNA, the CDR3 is TGTGCCAGCAGTTACGGGACAGGGGGATCAAGCGAGCAGTACTTC. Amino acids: CASSYGTGGSSEQYF.

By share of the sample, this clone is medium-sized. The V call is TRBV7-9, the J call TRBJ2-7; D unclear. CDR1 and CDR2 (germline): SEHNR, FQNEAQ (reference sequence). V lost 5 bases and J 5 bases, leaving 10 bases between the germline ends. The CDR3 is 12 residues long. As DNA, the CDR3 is TGTGCCAGCAGCCCGAGACACCACGAGCAGTACTTC. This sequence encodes CASSPRHHEQYF.

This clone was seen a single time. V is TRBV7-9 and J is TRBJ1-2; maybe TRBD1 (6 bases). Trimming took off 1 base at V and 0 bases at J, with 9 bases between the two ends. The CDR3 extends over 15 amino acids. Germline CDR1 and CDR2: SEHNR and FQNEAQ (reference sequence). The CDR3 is CASSLVRGANYGYTF. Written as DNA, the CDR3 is TGTGCCAGCAGCTTAGTCAGGGGCGCTAACTATGGCTACACCTTC.

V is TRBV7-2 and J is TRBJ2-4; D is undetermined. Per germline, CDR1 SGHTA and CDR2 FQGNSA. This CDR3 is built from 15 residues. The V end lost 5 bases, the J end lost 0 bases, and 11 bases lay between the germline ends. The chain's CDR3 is CASSPEDLAKNIQYF. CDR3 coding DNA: TGTGCCAGCAGCCCCGAGGACCTAGCCAAAAACATTCAGTACTTC.

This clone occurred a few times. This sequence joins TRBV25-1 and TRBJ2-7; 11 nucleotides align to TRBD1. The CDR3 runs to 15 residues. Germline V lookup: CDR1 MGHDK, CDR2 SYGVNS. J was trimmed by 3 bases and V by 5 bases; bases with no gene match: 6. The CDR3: CASSFPGQGVYEQYF. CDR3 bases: TGTGCCAGCAGTTTTCCGGGACAGGGGGTCTACGAGCAGTACTTC.

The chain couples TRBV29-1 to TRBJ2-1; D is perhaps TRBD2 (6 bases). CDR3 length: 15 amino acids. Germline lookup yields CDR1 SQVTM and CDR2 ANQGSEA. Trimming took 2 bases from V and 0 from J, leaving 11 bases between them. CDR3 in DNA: TGCAGCGTTGAAACCGGACTAAGCTCCTACAATGAGCAGTTCTTC. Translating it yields CSVETGLSSYNEQFF.

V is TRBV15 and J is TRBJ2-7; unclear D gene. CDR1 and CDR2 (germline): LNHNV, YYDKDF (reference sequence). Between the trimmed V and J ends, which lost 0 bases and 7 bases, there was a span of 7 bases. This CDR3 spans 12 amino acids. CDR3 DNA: TGTGCCACCAGCAGAGATCGGTTTGAGCAGTACTTC. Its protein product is CATSRDRFEQYF.

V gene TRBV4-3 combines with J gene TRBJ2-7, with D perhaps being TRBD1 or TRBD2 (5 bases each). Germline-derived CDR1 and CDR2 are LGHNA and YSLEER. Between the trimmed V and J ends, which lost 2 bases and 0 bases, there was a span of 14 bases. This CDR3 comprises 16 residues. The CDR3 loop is CASSQRGRESSYEQYF. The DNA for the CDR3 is TGCGCCAGCAGCCAACGGGGCAGGGAAAGCTCCTACGAGCAGTACTTC.

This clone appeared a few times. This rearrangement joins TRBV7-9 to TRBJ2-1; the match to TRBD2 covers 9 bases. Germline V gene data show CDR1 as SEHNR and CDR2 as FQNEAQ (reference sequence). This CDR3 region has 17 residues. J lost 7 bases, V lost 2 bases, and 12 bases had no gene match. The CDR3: CASSLPDAGGPGNEQFF. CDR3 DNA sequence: TGTGCCAGCAGCTTACCCGATGCGGGAGGGCCAGGTAATGAGCAGTTCTTC.

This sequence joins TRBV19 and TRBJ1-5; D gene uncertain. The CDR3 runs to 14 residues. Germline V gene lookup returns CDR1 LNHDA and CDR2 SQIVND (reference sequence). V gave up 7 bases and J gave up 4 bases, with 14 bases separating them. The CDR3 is CASINRYSNQPQHF. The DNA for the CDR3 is TGTGCCAGTATAAACCGATACTCTAATCAGCCCCAGCATTTT.

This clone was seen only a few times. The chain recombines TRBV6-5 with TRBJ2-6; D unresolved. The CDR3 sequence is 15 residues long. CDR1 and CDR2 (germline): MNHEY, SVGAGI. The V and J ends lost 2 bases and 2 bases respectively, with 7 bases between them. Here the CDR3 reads CASSYGLPGANVLTF. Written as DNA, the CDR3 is TGTGCCAGCAGTTACGGGCTTCCTGGGGCCAACGTCCTGACTTTC.

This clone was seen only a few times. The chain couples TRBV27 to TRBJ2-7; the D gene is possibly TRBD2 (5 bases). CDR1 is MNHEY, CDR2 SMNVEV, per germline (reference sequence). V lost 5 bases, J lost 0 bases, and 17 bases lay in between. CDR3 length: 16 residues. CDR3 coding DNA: TGTGCCAGCAGTCCCCAAGGGAGACGGAGCTCCTACGAGCAGTACTTC. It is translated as CASSPQGRRSSYEQYF.

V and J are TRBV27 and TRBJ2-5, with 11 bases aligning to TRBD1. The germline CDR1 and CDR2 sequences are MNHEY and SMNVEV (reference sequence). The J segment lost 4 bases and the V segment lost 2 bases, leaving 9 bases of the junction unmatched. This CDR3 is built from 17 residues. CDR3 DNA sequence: TGTGCCAGCAGTTTAAATACCCCGGGACAGGGGGGAGAGACCCAGTACTTC. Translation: CASSLNTPGQGGETQYF.

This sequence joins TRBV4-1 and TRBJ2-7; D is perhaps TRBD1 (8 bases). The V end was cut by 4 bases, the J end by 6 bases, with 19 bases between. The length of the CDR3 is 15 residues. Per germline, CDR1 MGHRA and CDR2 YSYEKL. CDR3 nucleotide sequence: TGCGCCAGCAGCCCGGCCACAGGGGGGGTTAGCGAGCAGTACTTC. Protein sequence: CASSPATGGVSEQYF.

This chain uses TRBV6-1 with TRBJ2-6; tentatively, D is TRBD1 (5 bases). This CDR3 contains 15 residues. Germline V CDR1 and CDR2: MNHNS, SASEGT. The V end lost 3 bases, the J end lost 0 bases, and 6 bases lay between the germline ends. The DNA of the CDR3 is TGTGCCAGCAGTGATGACAGCTCTGGGGCCAACGTCCTGACTTTC. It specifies CASSDDSSGANVLTF.

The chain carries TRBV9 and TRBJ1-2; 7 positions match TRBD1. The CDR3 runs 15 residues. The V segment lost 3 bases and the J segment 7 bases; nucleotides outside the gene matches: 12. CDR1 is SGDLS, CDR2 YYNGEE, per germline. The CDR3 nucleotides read TGTGCCAGCAGCGACCCCTTGGCAGGGGGATCTGGCTACACCTTC. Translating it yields CASSDPLAGGSGYTF.

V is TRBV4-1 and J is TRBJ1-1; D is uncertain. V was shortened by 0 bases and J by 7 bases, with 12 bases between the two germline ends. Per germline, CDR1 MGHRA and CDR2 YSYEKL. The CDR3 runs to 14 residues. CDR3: CASSQDQARGEAFF. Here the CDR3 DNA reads TGCGCCAGCAGCCAAGATCAGGCCCGAGGTGAAGCTTTCTTT.

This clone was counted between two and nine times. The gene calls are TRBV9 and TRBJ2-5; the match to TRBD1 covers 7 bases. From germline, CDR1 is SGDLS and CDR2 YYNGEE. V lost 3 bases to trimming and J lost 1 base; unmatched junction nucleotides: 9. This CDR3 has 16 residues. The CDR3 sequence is CASSARDSTPQETQYF. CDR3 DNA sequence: TGTGCCAGCAGCGCCCGGGACAGTACCCCCCAAGAGACCCAGTACTTC.

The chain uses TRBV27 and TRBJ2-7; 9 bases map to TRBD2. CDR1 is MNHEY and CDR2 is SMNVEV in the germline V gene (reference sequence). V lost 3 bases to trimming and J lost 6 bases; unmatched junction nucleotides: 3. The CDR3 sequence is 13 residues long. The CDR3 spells CASSFAGGAEQYF. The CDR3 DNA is TGTGCCAGCAGTTTTGCGGGAGGGGCCGAGCAGTACTTC.